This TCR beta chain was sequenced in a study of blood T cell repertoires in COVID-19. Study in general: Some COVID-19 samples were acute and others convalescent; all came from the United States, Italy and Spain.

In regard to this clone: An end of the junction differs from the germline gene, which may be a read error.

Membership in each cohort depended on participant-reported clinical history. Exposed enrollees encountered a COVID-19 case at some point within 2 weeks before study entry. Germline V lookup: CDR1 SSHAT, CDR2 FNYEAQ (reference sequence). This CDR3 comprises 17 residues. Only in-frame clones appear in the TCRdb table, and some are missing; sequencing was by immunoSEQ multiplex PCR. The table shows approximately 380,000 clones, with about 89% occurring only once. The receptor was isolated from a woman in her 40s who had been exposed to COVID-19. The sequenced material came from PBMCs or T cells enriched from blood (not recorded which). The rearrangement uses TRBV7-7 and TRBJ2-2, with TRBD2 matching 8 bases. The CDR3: CASSFQIAGLNTGELFF. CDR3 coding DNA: TGTGCTAGCAGCTTCCAAATAGCGGGGTTGAACACCGGGGAGCTGTTTTTT.